This TCR beta chain stems from a study of blood T cell repertoires in COVID-19. Study-level background: Sample material is recorded as cDNA or gDNA derived from T cells, B-cell-depleted T cells, or PBMCs.

The authors' processing: Nucleated cell number was recorded as an estimate derived from reference gene primer amplification. Sequencing was performed with immunoSEQ multiplex PCR; in TCRdb, only in-frame clones are kept and a portion is missing. V and J calls and clone size are those listed in that table; D and trimming were worked out from the DNA. Of over 200,000 clones listed, 80% to 90% are singletons. Those who participated ranged in age from roughly 18 to 100 years and resided in 20 to 25 US areas. The TCR originated in a man aged 18 to 29 who had recovered from COVID-19. The sequencing input was PBMCs or T cells enriched from blood (not recorded which).

For the CDR3, the DNA is TGTGCCTTGACAGGATTCCCGGGAGAAAAACTGTTTTTT. Protein sequence: CALTGFPGEKLFF. J is TRBJ1-4 and V is TRBV30; a weak D match, TRBD1 (6 bases). The length of the CDR3 is 13 residues. V was cut by 7 bases and J by 8 bases, with 17 bases left in between. Per the germline V gene, CDR1 is GTSNPN and CDR2 is SVGIG (reference sequence).